Below, 5 T cell receptor beta chains from the same sample are listed, as sequenced in a study of T cell responses to AZD1222 COVID-19 vaccine. Using immunoSEQ multiplex PCR, the repertoire was profiled, and TCRdb retains in-frame clones only, with some absent. The table includes under 140,000 clones, around 81% detected once. The sample in question was peripheral blood, obtained on day 0 of AZD1222 vaccination. These receptors all stem from an adult in good health.

V gene TRBV5-1 combines with J gene TRBJ2-1; 16 bases match TRBD2. V shed 3 bases, J shed 0 bases, and the junction held 6 bases outside the gene matches. The germline V gene has CDR1 SGHRS and CDR2 YFSETQ. The CDR3 runs to 19 residues. CDR3 residues: CASSSPGLAGGSSYNEQFF. In DNA form, the CDR3 reads TGCGCCAGCAGCTCACCGGGACTAGCGGGAGGGAGCTCCTACAATGAGCAGTTCTTC.

The rearrangement links TRBV18 to TRBJ2-3; perhaps D is TRBD1 or TRBD2 (5 bases each). Between the trimmed V and J ends, which lost 3 bases and 1 base, there was a span of 23 bases. Germline V gene sequence: CDR1 KGHSH, CDR2 LQKENI. The CDR3 spans 19 residues. The CDR3 spells CASSPLGRANRDRTDTQYF. DNA for the CDR3: TGTGCCAGCTCACCCTTGGGCAGGGCCAACCGGGACCGCACAGATACGCAGTATTTT.

V and J are TRBV27 and TRBJ2-7; possible D gene TRBD2, 7 bases. CDR1 MNHEY and CDR2 SMNVEV come from the germline V gene (reference sequence). V shed 3 bases and J shed 5 bases, with 11 bases lying between them. CDR3 length: 13 amino acids. CDR3 amino acids: CASSLRGRHEQYF. The DNA for the CDR3 is TGTGCCAGCAGTTTGCGGGGGCGGCACGAGCAGTACTTC.

This clone appeared a single time. The CDR3 nucleotides are TGCGCCAGCAGCACAATAGATCTCGTAAATCAGCCCCAGCATTTT. Translation gives CASSTIDLVNQPQHF. The chain employs TRBV4-1 and TRBJ1-5; D uncertain. CDR1 and CDR2 (germline): MGHRA, YSYEKL. This CDR3 is 15 amino acids long. The V end lost 5 bases, the J end lost 4 bases, and 15 bases lay between the germline ends.

The rearrangement uses TRBV4-3 and TRBJ1-4, with no clear D. Germline CDR1 is LGHNA and CDR2 is YSLEER. Trimming removed 0 bases from V and 0 bases from J, with 14 bases in between. The CDR3 sequence is 18 residues long. CDR3 protein: CASSQDSFRAATNEKLFF. CDR3 sequence (DNA): TGCGCCAGCAGCCAAGATAGTTTCAGAGCCGCAACTAATGAAAAACTGTTTTTT.